This T cell receptor (beta chain) appears in the sequencing data of a study of blood T cell repertoires in COVID-19. Overall study context: T cells, B-cell-depleted T cells, or PBMCs provided the cDNA or gDNA that served as material.

TCRdb keeps only in-frame clones here, not all; method: immunoSEQ multiplex PCR. In the table there are about 120,000 clones, approximately 80% of which are singletons. This TCR was recovered from a man aged 65-85 years with active or convalescent COVID-19. The sequenced material came from peripheral blood.

CDR3 residues: CASSLDQGAGYGYTF. The CDR3 nucleotides are TGTGCCAGCAGCTTAGATCAGGGCGCGGGGTATGGCTACACCTTC. The rearrangement joins TRBV7-8 to TRBJ1-2, with D perhaps TRBD1 (5 bases). Germline V gene data show CDR1 as SGHVS and CDR2 as FQNEAQ. Trimming pared 1 base from V and 5 bases from J, leaving 14 bases between. The length of the CDR3 is 15 residues. The entire variable domain, with the rest obtained from reference TRBV7-8 and TRBJ1-2, is as follows: GAGVSQSPRYKVAKRGQDVALRCDPISGHVSLFWYQQALGQGPEFLTYFQNEAQLDKSGLPSDRFFAERPEGSVSTLKIQRTQQEDSAVYLCASSLDQGAGYGYTFGSGTRLTVV.